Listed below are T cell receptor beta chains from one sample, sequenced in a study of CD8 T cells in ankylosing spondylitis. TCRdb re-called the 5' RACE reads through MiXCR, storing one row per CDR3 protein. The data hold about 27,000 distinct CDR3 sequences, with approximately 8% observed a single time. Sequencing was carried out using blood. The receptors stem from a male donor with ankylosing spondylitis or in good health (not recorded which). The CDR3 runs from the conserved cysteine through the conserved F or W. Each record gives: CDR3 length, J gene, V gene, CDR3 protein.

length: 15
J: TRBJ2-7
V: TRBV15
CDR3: CATSRDRGSSYEQYF

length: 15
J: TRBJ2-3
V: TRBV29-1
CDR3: CSVEDPALGTDTQYF

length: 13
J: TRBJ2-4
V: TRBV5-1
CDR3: CASSLAGGYIQYF

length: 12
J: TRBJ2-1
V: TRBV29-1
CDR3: CSVDGGGHEQFF

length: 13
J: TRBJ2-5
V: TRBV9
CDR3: CASSVGSEETQYF

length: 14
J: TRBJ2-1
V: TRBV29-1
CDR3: CSVEGGDSYNEQFF

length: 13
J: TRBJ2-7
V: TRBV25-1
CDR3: CASSSKAGSEQYF

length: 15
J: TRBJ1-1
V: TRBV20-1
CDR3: CSAPNRGPADTEAFF

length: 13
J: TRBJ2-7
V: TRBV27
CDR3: CASSFTGLGEQYF

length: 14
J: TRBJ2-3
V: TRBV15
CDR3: CATSGLAGVDTQYF

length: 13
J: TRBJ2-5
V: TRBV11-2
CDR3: CASSSRFQETQYF

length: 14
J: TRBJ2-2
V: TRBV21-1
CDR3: CASSKTTGAGELFF

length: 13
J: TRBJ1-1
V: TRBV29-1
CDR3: CSVTGTKGTEAFF

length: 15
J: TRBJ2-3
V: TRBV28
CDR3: CASSLTSTSTDTQYF

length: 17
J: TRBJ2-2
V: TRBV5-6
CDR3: CASRSRLIIGDTGELFF

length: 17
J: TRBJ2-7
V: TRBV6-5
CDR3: CASSYSGTGPRSYEQYF

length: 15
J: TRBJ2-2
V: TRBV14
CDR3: CASSPAYGTIGELFF

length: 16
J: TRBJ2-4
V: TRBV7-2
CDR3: CASSPQAGTAKNIQYF

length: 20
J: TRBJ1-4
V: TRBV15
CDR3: CATSTLKGQGREATNEKLFF

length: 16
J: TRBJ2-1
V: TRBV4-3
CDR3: CASSRKKQRDGNEQFF

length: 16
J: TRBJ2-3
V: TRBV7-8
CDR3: CASSFRLAGVTDTQYF

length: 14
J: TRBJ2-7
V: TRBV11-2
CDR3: CASSFNGPLNEQYF

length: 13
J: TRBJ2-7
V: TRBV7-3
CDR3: CASSFGHLYEQYF

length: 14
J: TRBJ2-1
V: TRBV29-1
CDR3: CSVVPGDPYNEQFF

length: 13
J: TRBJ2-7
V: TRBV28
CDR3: CASSRQGPYEQYF

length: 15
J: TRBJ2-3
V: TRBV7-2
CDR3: CASSIDRASTDTQYF

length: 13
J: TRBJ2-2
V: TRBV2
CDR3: CASRRDNTGELFF

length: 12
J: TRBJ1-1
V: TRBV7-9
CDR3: CASRSRRGEAFF

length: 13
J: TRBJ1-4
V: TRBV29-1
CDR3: CSVVQAGSEKLFF

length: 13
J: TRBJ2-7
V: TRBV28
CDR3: CASSLPSAGGQYF

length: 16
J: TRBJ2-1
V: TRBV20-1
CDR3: CSASPPASGGPNEQFF

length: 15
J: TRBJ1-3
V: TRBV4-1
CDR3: CASSQGQGRGNTIYF

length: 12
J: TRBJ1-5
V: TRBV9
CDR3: CASGGRNQPQHF

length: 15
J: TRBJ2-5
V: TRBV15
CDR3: CATSRPGTEKETQYF

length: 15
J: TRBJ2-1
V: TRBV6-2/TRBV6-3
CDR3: CASSYSGTFYNEQFF

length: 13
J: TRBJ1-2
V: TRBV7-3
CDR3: CASSPGGRGGYTF

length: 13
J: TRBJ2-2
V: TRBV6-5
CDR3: CASRQGGLRELFF

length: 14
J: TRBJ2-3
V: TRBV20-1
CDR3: CSASRDREGGTQYF

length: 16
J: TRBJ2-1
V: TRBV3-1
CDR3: CASSPTRLAGYNEQFF

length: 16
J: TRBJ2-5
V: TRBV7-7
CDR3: CASSLGASGAQETQYF

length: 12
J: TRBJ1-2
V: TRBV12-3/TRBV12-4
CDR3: CASSLGSHGYPF

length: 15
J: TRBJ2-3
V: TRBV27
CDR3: CASNPAGGSGDTQYF

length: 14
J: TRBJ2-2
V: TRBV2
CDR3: CASRAEYDTGELFF

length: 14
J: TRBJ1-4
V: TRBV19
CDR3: CASSRGQRNEKLFF

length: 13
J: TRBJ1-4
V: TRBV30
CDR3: CAWRVGTNEKLFF

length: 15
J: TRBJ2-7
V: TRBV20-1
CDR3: CSARRVTGVGYEQYF

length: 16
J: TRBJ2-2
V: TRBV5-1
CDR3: CASSLRPTTNTGELFF

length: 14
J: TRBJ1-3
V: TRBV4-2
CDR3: CASSQGGQAYTIYF

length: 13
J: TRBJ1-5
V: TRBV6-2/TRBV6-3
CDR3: CASSYVGHQPQHF